A single sample is the source of the 31 T cell receptor beta chains below, sequenced in a study of cytomegalovirus exposure and HLA in healthy donors. Primers for the PCR totalled 60 Vbeta and 13 Jbeta. TCRdb's copy holds only in-frame clones and misses some; the assay was immunoSEQ multiplex PCR. The sample carries about 130,000 clones, approximately 80% recorded once. Sequencing was done on a sample of PBMCs. Receptors originate from a man aged 50 or older in good health and CMV-seronegative.

The chain joins TRBV5-6 to TRBJ1-5; D is possibly TRBD1 (6 bases). The CDR3 loop spans 13 amino acids. The germline V and J ends were trimmed by 4 bases and 11 bases, with 16 bases remaining between them. The V gene's germline CDR1 is SGHDT and CDR2 YYEEEE. CDR3 nucleotides: TGTGCCAGCAGCCGCGGACAGACTCCGGCCCAGCATTTT. Translating it yields CASSRGQTPAQHF.

This chain links TRBV5-1 with TRBJ2-3, with 16 positions matching TRBD2. CDR1 is SGHRS, CDR2 YFSETQ, per germline. The V gene end was trimmed by 3 bases and the J gene end by 1 base; junction bases not matched to a gene: 5. This CDR3 region has 18 residues. Here the CDR3 reads CASSSGTSGGAGTDTQYF. The CDR3 DNA sequence: TGCGCCAGCAGCTCCGGGACTAGCGGGGGGGCCGGCACAGATACGCAGTATTTT.

V is TRBV9 and J is TRBJ1-6; unclear D gene. Trimming took 0 bases from V and 3 from J, leaving 10 bases between them. Germline CDR1 and CDR2: SGDLS and YYNGEE. This CDR3 has 16 amino acids. This chain's CDR3 is CASSVEGRFYNSPLHF. In nucleotides, the CDR3 is TGTGCCAGCAGCGTAGAAGGGAGGTTCTATAATTCACCCCTCCACTTT.

V usage is TRBV2 and J usage is TRBJ1-2, with 7 bases that match TRBD1. CDR3 length: 15 amino acids. V dropped 1 base and J dropped 1; count of bases not matched to a gene: 3. CDR1 SNHLY and CDR2 FYNNEI come from the germline V gene. This CDR3 reads CASSEGDSINYGYTF. The CDR3 bases are TGTGCCAGCAGTGAAGGGGACAGCATTAACTATGGCTACACCTTC.

The chain employs TRBV6-5 and TRBJ2-5; TRBD2 is a possible D gene (7 bases). This CDR3 comprises 16 residues. Looked up from germline, CDR1 is MNHEY and CDR2 is SVGAGI. V was trimmed by 0 bases and J by 5 bases, leaving 16 bases between them. CDR3 nucleotide sequence: TGTGCCAGCAGTTACTCTGGGGGGGGGCCTTCGGAGACCCAGTACTTC. Its translation is CASSYSGGGPSETQYF.

V gene TRBV5-5 combines with J gene TRBJ1-2; D remains ambiguous. This CDR3 has 13 amino acids. Trimming cost V 0 bases and J 4 bases, with 7 bases left between them. Germline CDR1 reads SGHKS; CDR2 reads YYEKEE (reference sequence). Written as DNA, the CDR3 is TGTGCCAGCAGCTTGGGTGGCACCTATGGCTACACCTTC. This encodes CASSLGGTYGYTF.

The chain combines TRBV2 with TRBJ1-1; D unresolved. This CDR3 contains 12 residues. CDR1 is SNHLY and CDR2 is FYNNEI in the germline V gene. V was trimmed by 6 bases and J by 5 bases, leaving 10 bases between them. CDR3 sequence: CASRREATEAFF. DNA of the CDR3: TGTGCCAGCAGGAGGGAGGCGACTGAAGCTTTCTTT.

This clone was recorded only once. The gene calls are TRBV30 and TRBJ2-7; tentatively, D is TRBD1 (5 bases). Trimming took off 3 bases at V and 1 base at J, with 10 bases between the two ends. This CDR3 spans 13 amino acids. CDR1 is GTSNPN, CDR2 SVGIG, per germline (reference sequence). The CDR3 DNA follows: TGTGCCTGGAGCGTGGGGCAATCCTACGAGCAGTACTTC. Translation: CAWSVGQSYEQYF. Filled out from reference TRBV30 and TRBJ2-7, the complete variable domain reads SQTIHQWPATLVQPVGSPLSLECTVEGTSNPNLYWYRQAAGRGLQLLFYSVGIGQISSEVPQNLSASRPQDRQFILSSKKLLLSDSGFYLCAWSVGQSYEQYFGPGTRLTVT.

The chain has TRBV5-4 and TRBJ1-1, with D perhaps TRBD1 (5 bases). V was clipped by 4 bases and J by 2 bases, with 21 bases between them. The length of the CDR3 is 17 residues. Per germline, CDR1 SGHNT and CDR2 YYREEE (reference sequence). The CDR3 loop is CASSRGAGPRTNTEAFF. The CDR3, as DNA: TGTGCCAGCAGCCGCGGCGCAGGACCCCGGACAAACACTGAAGCTTTCTTT.

The chain recombines TRBV18 with TRBJ1-1, with 8 bases aligning to TRBD1. J gave up 0 bases and V 4 bases, and 4 bases lay outside the gene matches. The germline CDR1 and CDR2 sequences are KGHSH and LQKENI. CDR3 length: 15 residues. The CDR3 protein is CASSQRTGLNTEAFF. CDR3 sequence (DNA): TGTGCCAGCTCACAGAGGACAGGGTTGAACACTGAAGCTTTCTTT.

The gene calls are TRBV4-1 and TRBJ2-7; maybe TRBD2 (6 bases). V was shortened by 0 bases and J by 3 bases, with 9 bases between the two germline ends. Germline loops: CDR1 MGHRA, CDR2 YSYEKL. The CDR3 loop spans 14 amino acids. CDR3 region: CASSQDAGNYEQYF. The CDR3, as DNA: TGCGCCAGCAGCCAAGATGCGGGAAACTACGAGCAGTACTTC.

The chain uses TRBV23-1 and TRBJ2-3; D may be TRBD1 (6 bases). TRBV23-1 is treated as an ORF (open reading frame) with a function not yet certain. The CDR3 has 19 amino acids. V lost 2 bases, J lost 2 bases, and 23 bases lay in between. CDR3 coding DNA: TGCGCCAGCAGTCAACCTCAAGGCTCTCCAGGGGAAAACACAGATACGCAGTATTTT. Its translation: CASSQPQGSPGENTDTQYF.

This sequence joins TRBV2 and TRBJ1-3, with D possibly being TRBD1 (6 bases). In germline, CDR1 is SNHLY, CDR2 FYNNEI. The CDR3 extends over 15 amino acids. Trimming stripped 8 bases from V and 0 bases from J, with 14 bases between. CDR3: CASGGSVLSGNTIYF. The CDR3 DNA follows: TGTGCCAGCGGGGGCTCAGTTCTCTCTGGAAACACCATATATTTT.

V gene TRBV7-2 combines with J gene TRBJ2-2, with 10 bases aligning to TRBD1. The J segment lost 6 bases and the V segment lost 6 bases, leaving 7 bases of the junction unmatched. CDR3 size: 15 residues. Germline V lookup: CDR1 SGHTA, CDR2 FQGNSA. Here the CDR3 reads CASRPGGQGAGELFF. For the CDR3, the DNA is TGTGCCAGCAGACCTGGTGGACAGGGGGCCGGGGAGCTGTTTTTT.

This clone was detected once. The chain joins TRBV10-3 to TRBJ2-5; maybe TRBD1 (6 bases). V was cut by 4 bases and J by 1 base, with 10 bases left in between. The CDR3 has 14 residues. CDR1 is ENHRY, CDR2 SYGVKD, per germline. The CDR3 loop reads CAISGGLPQETQYF. The CDR3 DNA is TGTGCCATCAGTGGGGGGCTCCCCCAAGAGACCCAGTACTTC.

The chain combines TRBV5-6 with TRBJ1-2, with D possibly TRBD1 on 6 matching bases. V lost 0 bases, J lost 3 bases, and 12 bases lay in between. This CDR3 comprises 15 residues. Germline V gives CDR1 SGHDT, CDR2 YYEEEE. CDR3 amino acids: CASSLAGGGDYGYTF. CDR3 nucleotides: TGTGCCAGCAGCTTGGCGGGGGGCGGAGACTATGGCTACACCTTC.

CDR3 sequence reads: CASSERGGVNTEAFF. CDR3 coding DNA: TGTGCCAGCAGTGAAAGGGGGGGTGTGAACACTGAAGCTTTCTTT. The rearrangement joins TRBV2 to TRBJ1-1, with D possibly being TRBD1 (6 bases). Looked up from germline, CDR1 is SNHLY and CDR2 is FYNNEI. V was cut by 2 bases and J by 0 bases, with 10 bases left in between. The CDR3 loop spans 15 amino acids.

The CDR3 sequence is CASSAGTGSYEQYF. DNA for the CDR3: TGCGCCTCAAGTGCGGGGACAGGGTCCTACGAGCAGTACTTC. This sequence joins TRBV10-1 and TRBJ2-7; 9 bases align to TRBD1. This CDR3 has 14 residues. With 11 bases clipped from V and 1 base from J, the junction kept 9 bases outside the gene matches. Germline CDR1 WNHNN, CDR2 SYGVQD (reference sequence).

This clone came up a few times. The genes are TRBV7-9 and TRBJ2-6, with D perhaps TRBD1 (6 bases). The germline V and J ends were trimmed by 4 bases and 2 bases, with 15 bases remaining between them. CDR3 length equals 17 residues. Germline V lookup: CDR1 SEHNR, CDR2 FQNEAQ (reference sequence). The CDR3 DNA reads as TGTGCCAGCAGCTCCACAATTTACAGGGCTGGGGCCAACGTCCTGACTTTC. Amino acid sequence: CASSSTIYRAGANVLTF.

In regard to this clone: The junction departs from germline at one end; a sequencing error may be responsible. This sequence joins TRBV5-6 and TRBJ2-5, with TRBD2 matching over 11 bases. Germline V gives CDR1 SGHDT, CDR2 YYEEEE. The CDR3 consists of 19 residues. The CDR3 coding sequence is TGTGCCAACAGCCCCCCGGCGGGACTAGCGGAGGGTGTAGGGGAGACCCAGTACTTC. Its translation is CANSPPAGLAEGVGETQYF.

The V and J genes are TRBV27 and TRBJ1-2, with D maybe TRBD1 (5 bases). The CDR3 is made up of 12 amino acids. Trimming cost V 6 bases and J 5 bases, with 10 bases left between them. Per the germline V gene, CDR1 is MNHEY and CDR2 is SMNVEV (reference sequence). As DNA, the CDR3 is TGTGCCAGCAGCTCGACAGATTATGGCTACACCTTC. Amino acid sequence: CASSSTDYGYTF.

This clone showed up just once. Here the CDR3 reads CAWGDTYEQYF. CDR3 sequence (DNA): TGTGCCTGGGGGGACACCTACGAGCAGTACTTC. This chain links TRBV30 with TRBJ2-7; perhaps TRBD1 as D (6 bases). Germline V CDR1 and CDR2: GTSNPN, SVGIG (reference sequence). The V and J ends lost 5 bases and 2 bases respectively, with 7 bases between them. There are 11 residues in the CDR3.

CDR3 sequence (DNA): TGTGCCAGCTCACCACCTCTCGAGGCGGATGAGCAGTTCTTC. This codes for CASSPPLEADEQFF. The rearrangement uses TRBV18 and TRBJ2-1; D gene ambiguous. CDR3 length: 14 residues. Germline CDR1 is KGHSH and CDR2 is LQKENI. The ends were cut back, 0 bases at V and 8 bases at J, with 11 bases in the middle. Full variable domain (missing parts from reference TRBV18 and TRBJ2-1): NAGVMQNPRHLVRRRGQEARLRCSPMKGHSHVYWYRQLPEEGLKFMVYLQKENIIDESGMPKERFSAEFPKEGPSILRIQQVVRGDSAAYFCASSPPLEADEQFFGPGTRLTVL.

The table lists this clone with a few counts. The genes are TRBV2 and TRBJ1-1; 10 bases align to TRBD1. Trimming removed 7 bases from V and 10 bases from J; junction bases left unmatched: 9. This CDR3 is built from 13 residues. The germline V gene has CDR1 SNHLY and CDR2 FYNNEI. CDR3 DNA sequence: TGTGCCAGCACCAAGGACAGGGGGGAGGTAGCTTTCTTT. The encoded protein is CASTKDRGEVAFF.

J is TRBJ2-7 and V is TRBV19, with a tentative D call TRBD2 (5 bases). Germline V CDR1 and CDR2: LNHDA, SQIVND (reference sequence). V lost 3 bases to trimming and J lost 4 bases, with 10 bases between them. CDR3 size: 13 residues. Here the CDR3 reads CASSMSPGYEQYF. CDR3 sequence (DNA): TGTGCCAGTAGTATGAGCCCGGGGTACGAGCAGTACTTC.

The chain has TRBV19 and TRBJ2-7; 7 nucleotides agree with TRBD1. CDR1 is LNHDA and CDR2 is SQIVND in the germline V gene (reference sequence). The CDR3 contains 15 residues. Germline trimming cut 5 bases from V and 0 bases from J; bases unmatched to any gene: 7. As DNA, the CDR3 is TGTGCCAGTAGTCCCCGAGGGGGCAGCTCCTACGAGCAGTACTTC. The encoded protein is CASSPRGGSSYEQYF.

This clone was counted between two and nine times. The chain is built from TRBV7-2 and TRBJ2-5; TRBD2 agrees at 10 bases. Germline V lookup: CDR1 SGHTA, CDR2 FQGNSA. V lost 5 bases and J lost 4; bases outside the gene matches: 10. This CDR3 contains 16 residues. DNA for the CDR3: TGTGCCAGCAGCGAGCGGGGGGGCCGATCCGGAGAGACCCAGTACTTC. Translated, it gives CASSERGGRSGETQYF.

The V and J genes are TRBV19 and TRBJ1-1, with 12 bases that match TRBD1. J lost 3 bases, V lost 11 bases, and 19 bases had no gene match. CDR3 length: 18 residues. The germline CDR1 and CDR2 sequences are LNHDA and SQIVND (reference sequence). CDR3 sequence reads: CASFAPFGTGGPYTEAFF. DNA for the CDR3: TGTGCCTCCTTTGCGCCCTTCGGGACAGGGGGCCCTTACACTGAAGCTTTCTTT.

This clone has just a few counts. The rearrangement links TRBV5-4 to TRBJ1-1; 8 positions agree with TRBD1. The CDR3 covers 15 residues. Looked up from germline, CDR1 is SGHNT and CDR2 is YYREEE (reference sequence). Trimming removed 4 bases from V and 0 bases from J; junction bases left unmatched: 5. CDR3 in DNA: TGTGCCAGCAGCAAGAGACAGGGGATGAACACTGAAGCTTTCTTT. As protein: CASSKRQGMNTEAFF.

The chain couples TRBV5-1 to TRBJ2-5; no clear D gene. This CDR3 comprises 15 residues. The ends were cut back, 2 bases at V and 5 bases at J, with 16 bases in the middle. Per the germline V gene, CDR1 is SGHRS and CDR2 is YFSETQ. The CDR3, as DNA: TGCGCCAGCAGCTTAATTTTTACAGCCCGCGAGACCCAGTACTTC. This translates into CASSLIFTARETQYF.

V usage is TRBV5-1 and J usage is TRBJ1-6; 7 positions match TRBD1. The CDR3 is 16 residues long. Trimming cost V 4 bases and J 0 bases; bases outside gene matches: 4. Germline CDR1 is SGHRS and CDR2 is YFSETQ. Here the CDR3 reads CASSTGESSYNSPLHF. The CDR3, as DNA: TGCGCCAGCAGCACAGGGGAGAGCTCCTATAATTCACCCCTCCACTTT.